This section outlines one T cell receptor beta chain sequence together with its context. Its antigen is still unknown. Profiling relied on immunoSEQ multiplex PCR, and the TCRdb table lists in-frame clones only, not all of them. Among 75,000 to 100,000 clones listed, more than 80% were seen once. The data were taken from a study of T cell responses to AZD1222 COVID-19 vaccine. The CDR3 sequence is 17 residues long. Germline V gives CDR1 KGHDR, CDR2 SFDVKD. With V trimmed by 1 base and J by 5 bases, 9 bases remained unmatched. Study results and caveats: Nearly half of spike-specific TCRs reportedly target unmutated variant regions.

Sequences were derived from peripheral blood, sampled on day 0 of AZD1222 vaccination. This receptor was obtained from an adult in good health. The chain employs TRBV24-1 and TRBJ2-1; 8 bases match TRBD2. The CDR3 is CATSDFSSGSLNNEQFF. The CDR3 coding sequence is TGTGCCACCAGTGATTTCTCGAGCGGGAGTCTGAACAATGAGCAGTTCTTC.